A selection of T cell receptor beta chains follows, all from one sample in a study of blood T cell repertoires in COVID-19. Repertoires were generated with immunoSEQ multiplex PCR, while TCRdb's copy carries only in-frame clones and drops some. The sample has under 300,000 clones, less than 85% seen once. The sample consisted of peripheral blood. These receptors were taken from a man aged 60 to 69 who had recovered from COVID-19. Each CDR3 is given with its conserved first and last residue. The D gene is left open where the match is weak. Rows may omit the clone size; those that give it use once, few, many or a size class.

NA	NA	TRBV7-9	TRBJ2-2	14	TGTGCCAGCAGCTTAGATGGCTACACCGGGGAGCTGTTTTTT	CASSLDGYTGELFF
NA	TRBD1	TRBV3-1/TRBV3-2	TRBJ2-3	15	TGTGCCAGCAGACGAAGGGGACAGTTCACAGATACGCAGTATTTT	CASRRRGQFTDTQYF
NA	TRBD2	TRBV6-5	TRBJ2-1	15	TGTGCCAGCAGTTACTCTAGCGGGAGTTTGCATGAGCAGTTCTTC	CASSYSSGSLHEQFF
NA	NA	TRBV4-1	TRBJ2-7	14	TGCGCCAGCAGCCAAGACGGTGCGGGTTACGAGCAGTACTTC	CASSQDGAGYEQYF
few	NA	TRBV20-1	TRBJ2-1	14	TGCAGTGCTAGTTCCAGAAGCTCCTACAATGAGCAGTTCTTC	CSASSRSSYNEQFF
NA	NA	TRBV3-1/TRBV3-2	TRBJ2-2	16	TGTGCCAGCAGCCAAGGGCGGAGAACGAACACCGGGGAGCTGTTTTTT	CASSQGRRTNTGELFF
NA	NA	TRBV5-1	TRBJ1-1	15	TGCGCCAGCAGAGGCGACTACGGGGGGAACACTGAAGCTTTCTTT	CASRGDYGGNTEAFF
NA	TRBD1	TRBV6-5	TRBJ1-6	15	TGTGCCAGCAGATCAGACAGGGGGACTGGGGCACCCCTCCACTTT	CASRSDRGTGAPLHF
NA	NA	TRBV30	TRBJ2-1	14	TGTGCCTGGAAGCTCAAACAGGGTAATAATGAGCAGTTCTTC	CAWKLKQGNNEQFF
NA	TRBD1	TRBV15	TRBJ1-1	14	TGTGCCACCAGCAGCCGGGACAGGGGTACTGAAGCTTTCTTT	CATSSRDRGTEAFF
few	TRBD2	TRBV5-4	TRBJ2-7	15	TGTGCCAGCAGCCAGGGACTACTGGGACCCTACGAGCAGTACTTC	CASSQGLLGPYEQYF
NA	TRBD2	TRBV4-2	TRBJ2-7	16	TGTGCCAGCAGCCAGGAAGGACTAGCGGGACATTTCGAGCAGTACTTC	CASSQEGLAGHFEQYF
NA	NA	TRBV7-2	TRBJ2-7	12	TGTGCCAGCAGCTTGACAGACTACGAGCAGTACTTC	CASSLTDYEQYF
NA	NA	TRBV2	TRBJ1-2	12	TGTGCCAGCAGCGAGACGGGCTATGGCTACACCTTC	CASSETGYGYTF
NA	NA	TRBV7-6	TRBJ2-7	16	TGTGCCAGCAGCAGAGGTGGTGCGGGTTCGATCTACGAGCAGTACTTC	CASSRGGAGSIYEQYF
NA	TRBD1	TRBV25-1	TRBJ2-5	13	TGTGCCAGCAGAGGACAGGCGGGAGAGACCCAGTACTTC	CASRGQAGETQYF
NA	NA	TRBV2	TRBJ1-2	13	TGTGCCAGCAGTGGAGGCCACCTCTATGGCTACACCTTC	CASSGGHLYGYTF
NA	NA	TRBV12-3/TRBV12-4	TRBJ1-2	13	TGTGCCAGCAGTTTACATCAGGGTGGTGGCTACACCTTC	CASSLHQGGGYTF
few	NA	TRBV5-1	TRBJ2-5	14	TGCGCCAGCAGCTTACAGGGTGCTCAAGAGACCCAGTACTTC	CASSLQGAQETQYF
once	NA	TRBV28	TRBJ2-3	15	TGTGCCAGCAGTTTGTTGACTACCTCCACAGATACGCAGTATTTT	CASSLLTTSTDTQYF
NA	NA	TRBV5-6	TRBJ1-2	12	TGTGCCAGCAGCCAGGACAGATATGGCTACACCTTC	CASSQDRYGYTF
few	NA	TRBV5-1	TRBJ2-3	14	TGCGCCAGCAACGGAGGGTCGAGCACAGATACGCAGTATTTT	CASNGGSSTDTQYF
NA	NA	TRBV7-9	TRBJ1-3	13	TGTGCCAGCAGCCACAGCTCTGGAAACACCATATATTTT	CASSHSSGNTIYF
few	NA	TRBV28	TRBJ2-7	15	TGTGCCAGCAGCAGTACGGGTAGCGAGACCTACGAGCAGTACTTC	CASSSTGSETYEQYF
NA	NA	TRBV6-6	TRBJ1-2	14	TGTGCCAGCAGTTACCCTTCGGGGTTGGATGGCTACACCTTC	CASSYPSGLDGYTF
NA	TRBD2	TRBV19	TRBJ2-1	13	TGTGCCAGTAGTCTAGCGGGGTACAATGAGCAGTTCTTC	CASSLAGYNEQFF
NA	NA	TRBV6-4	TRBJ1-1	14	TGTGCCAGCAAATTAAGACTGATGAACACTGAAGCTTTCTTT	CASKLRLMNTEAFF
NA	TRBD2	TRBV18	TRBJ2-3	19	TGTGCCAGCTCCCCGGGGCCATCACTAGCGGTCCCTAGCACAGATACGCAGTATTTT	CASSPGPSLAVPSTDTQYF